This is a list of T cell receptor beta chains from one sample in a study of blood T cell repertoires in COVID-19. TCRdb keeps only in-frame clones here, not all; method: immunoSEQ multiplex PCR. The sample has around 170,000 clones; approximately 80% are singletons. Sample: peripheral blood. Receptors originate from a woman aged 60 to 75 with acute or convalescent COVID-19. CDR3s include the opening cysteine and the closing phenylalanine or tryptophan. The order of the fields is V gene, CDR3 protein.

>TRBV5-4
CASSLGTAYYEQYF
>TRBV4-2
CASSQDRQNYGYTF
>TRBV6-5
CASHQGGNTIYF
>TRBV9
CASSSNRDHIYGYTF
>TRBV5-5
CASSSQEGALYGYTF
>TRBV6-4
CARRAGQGYYGYTF
>TRBV11-3
CASSLDSRTGPTLF
>TRBV28
CASSLYPRGSPLHF
>TRBV7-2
CASSLAQGARHQETQYF
>TRBV4-3
CASSPGTGNTDTQYF
>TRBV6-1
CASSAGGGDRITGELFF
>TRBV5-6
CASSLRGTFVPYGYTF
>TRBV24-1
CATSAQGGTSYTF
>TRBV30
CAWSVRGLPSNQPQHF
>TRBV19
CASSIGGTVGQPQHF
>TRBV10-3
CAISDQGSDIQYF